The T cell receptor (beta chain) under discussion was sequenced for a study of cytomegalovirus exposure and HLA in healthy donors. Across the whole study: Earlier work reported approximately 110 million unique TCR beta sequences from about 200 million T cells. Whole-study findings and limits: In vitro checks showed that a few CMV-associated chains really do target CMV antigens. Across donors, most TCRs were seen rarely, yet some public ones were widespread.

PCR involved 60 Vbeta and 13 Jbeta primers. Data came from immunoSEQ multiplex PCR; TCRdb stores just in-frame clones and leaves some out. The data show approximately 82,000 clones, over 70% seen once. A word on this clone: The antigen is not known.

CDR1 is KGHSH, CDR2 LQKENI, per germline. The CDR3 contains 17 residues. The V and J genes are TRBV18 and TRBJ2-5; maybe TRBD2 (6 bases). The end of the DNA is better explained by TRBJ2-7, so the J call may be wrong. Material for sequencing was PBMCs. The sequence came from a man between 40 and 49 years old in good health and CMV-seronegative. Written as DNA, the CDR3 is TGTGCCAGCTCACCCCGGGGGAGCAGGGCGAGCTCCTACGAGCAGTACTTC. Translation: CASSPRGSRASSYEQYF.